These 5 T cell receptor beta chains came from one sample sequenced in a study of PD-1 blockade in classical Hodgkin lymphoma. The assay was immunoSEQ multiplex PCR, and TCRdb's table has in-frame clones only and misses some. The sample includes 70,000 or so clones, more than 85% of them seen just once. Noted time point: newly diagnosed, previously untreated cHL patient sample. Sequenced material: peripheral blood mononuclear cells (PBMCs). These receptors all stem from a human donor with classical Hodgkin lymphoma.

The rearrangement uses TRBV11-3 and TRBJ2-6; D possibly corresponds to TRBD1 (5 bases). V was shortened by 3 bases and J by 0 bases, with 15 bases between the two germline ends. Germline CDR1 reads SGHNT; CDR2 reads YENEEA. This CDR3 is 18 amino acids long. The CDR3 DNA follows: TGTGCCAGCAGCTTGGGGCAGGGAACCTACTCTGGGGCCAACGTCCTGACTTTC. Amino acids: CASSLGQGTYSGANVLTF.

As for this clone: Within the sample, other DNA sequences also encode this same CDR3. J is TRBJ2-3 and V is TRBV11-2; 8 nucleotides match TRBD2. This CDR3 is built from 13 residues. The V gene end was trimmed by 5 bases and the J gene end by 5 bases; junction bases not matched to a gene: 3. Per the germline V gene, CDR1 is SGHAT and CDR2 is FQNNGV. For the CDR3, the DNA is TGTGCCAGCAGCGCGGGGGGAGGAGATACGCAGTATTTT. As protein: CASSAGGGDTQYF.

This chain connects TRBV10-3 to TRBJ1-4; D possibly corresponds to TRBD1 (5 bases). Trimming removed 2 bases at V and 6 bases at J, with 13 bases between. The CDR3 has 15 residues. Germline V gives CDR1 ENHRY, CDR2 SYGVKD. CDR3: CAISERIDSHEKLFF. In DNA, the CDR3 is TGTGCCATCAGTGAGAGGATAGACAGCCATGAAAAACTGTTTTTT.

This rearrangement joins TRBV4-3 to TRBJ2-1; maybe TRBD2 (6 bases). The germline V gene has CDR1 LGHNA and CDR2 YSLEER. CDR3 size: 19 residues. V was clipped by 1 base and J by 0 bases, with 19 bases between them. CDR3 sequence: CASSQVRIGSRSSYNEQFF. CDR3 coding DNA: TGCGCCAGCAGCCAAGTACGAATCGGGAGTCGGAGCTCCTACAATGAGCAGTTCTTC.

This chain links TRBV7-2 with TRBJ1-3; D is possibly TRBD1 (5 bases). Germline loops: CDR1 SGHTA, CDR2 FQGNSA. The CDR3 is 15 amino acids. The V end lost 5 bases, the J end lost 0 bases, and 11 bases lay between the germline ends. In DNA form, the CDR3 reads TGTGCCAGCAGCGCCACAGGTCGCTCTGGAAACACCATATATTTT. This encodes CASSATGRSGNTIYF.